Presented here are 32 T cell receptor beta chains from one specimen sequenced in a study of T cell responses to AZD1222 COVID-19 vaccine. Repertoires were generated with immunoSEQ multiplex PCR, while TCRdb's copy carries only in-frame clones and drops some. The table lists some 91,000 clones, about nine tenths of them singletons. The material sequenced was peripheral blood, taken on day 0 of AZD1222 vaccination. These receptors were collected from an adult in good health.

The chain links TRBV19 to TRBJ1-1, with D perhaps TRBD1 (6 bases). The CDR3 contains 16 residues. The germline V and J ends were trimmed by 1 base and 1 base, with 13 bases remaining between them. Germline CDR1 is LNHDA and CDR2 is SQIVND (reference sequence). The DNA for the CDR3 is TGTGCCAGTAGTATAGGAAAACAGGGAAAGAACACTGAAGCTTTCTTT. It codes for CASSIGKQGKNTEAFF.

This chain connects TRBV19 to TRBJ1-3; D gene ambiguous. V lost 5 bases and J 4 bases, leaving 9 bases between the germline ends. The CDR3 runs to 13 residues. Germline loops: CDR1 LNHDA, CDR2 SQIVND (reference sequence). The DNA of the CDR3 is TGTGCCAGTAGTGGTACAATCGGAAACACCATATATTTT. Translated: CASSGTIGNTIYF.

The J gene is TRBJ2-7, the V gene TRBV7-8; D is unclear. V was trimmed by 0 bases and J by 6 bases, leaving 12 bases between them. The CDR3 has 14 amino acids. CDR1 and CDR2 (germline): SGHVS, FQNEAQ. CDR3 sequence: CASSLAPQVSEQYF. In nucleotides, the CDR3 is TGTGCCAGCAGCTTAGCCCCCCAAGTGAGCGAGCAGTACTTC.

The CDR3 here is CASSWGTGVNTEAFF. The CDR3 DNA sequence: TGTGCCAGCAGCTGGGGGACAGGGGTGAACACTGAAGCTTTCTTT. V and J are TRBV5-6 and TRBJ1-1; 10 bases are a match to TRBD1. The CDR3 runs 15 residues. Trimming took 3 bases from V and 0 from J; bases not matched to a gene: 2. CDR1 is SGHDT, CDR2 YYEEEE, per germline.

The V gene is TRBV7-9, the J gene TRBJ1-4, with TRBD1 as a possible D gene (5 bases). The CDR3 spans 12 residues. Trimming removed 5 bases from V and 11 bases from J, with 12 bases in between. Germline V CDR1 and CDR2: SEHNR, FQNEAQ (reference sequence). This CDR3 reads CASSGLRGKLFF. DNA of the CDR3: TGTGCCAGCAGCGGTCTTCGGGGGAAACTGTTTTTT.

V usage is TRBV5-1 and J usage is TRBJ2-5, with D perhaps matching TRBD1 (6 bases). Germline V gene sequence: CDR1 SGHRS, CDR2 YFSETQ. The V and J ends lost 0 bases and 0 bases respectively, with 9 bases between them. This CDR3 is 15 amino acids long. This CDR3 is CASSLGGTHQETQYF. CDR3 coding DNA: TGCGCCAGCAGCTTGGGAGGGACACACCAAGAGACCCAGTACTTC.

The chain couples TRBV27 to TRBJ2-2, with a possible D match to TRBD1 (5 bases). Trimming stripped 5 bases from V and 6 bases from J, with 25 bases between. The CDR3 extends over 18 amino acids. CDR1 is MNHEY, CDR2 SMNVEV, per germline (reference sequence). The CDR3 sequence is CASSTHLRQLGLPGELFF. The CDR3 DNA follows: TGTGCCAGCAGTACACATCTTCGACAGCTTGGCTTACCCGGGGAGCTGTTTTTT.

The V call is TRBV3-1 (or the pseudogene TRBV3-2), the J call TRBJ2-1; D is possibly TRBD2 (6 bases). The V and J ends lost 0 bases and 3 bases respectively, with 12 bases between them. Germline values: CDR1 LGHDT, CDR2 YNNKEL (reference sequence). This CDR3 comprises 16 residues. The CDR3 loop is CASSQEGGRSYNEQFF. The CDR3 DNA follows: TGTGCCAGCAGCCAAGAAGGAGGGAGAAGCTACAATGAGCAGTTCTTC.

The chain couples TRBV7-8 to TRBJ1-5; tentative D call: TRBD1 (5 bases). Germline V lookup: CDR1 SGHVS, CDR2 FQNEAQ. V gave up 2 bases and J gave up 6 bases, with 14 bases separating them. The CDR3 runs 15 residues. The CDR3 nucleotides are TGTGCCAGCAGCTTAACGGACCACAGGAGTCAGCCCCAGCATTTT. This sequence encodes CASSLTDHRSQPQHF.

DNA for the CDR3: TGTGCCAGCAGCCAGTACGCGGGGCAGGGAACCGGGGAGCTGTTTTTT. Its translation is CASSQYAGQGTGELFF. The chain employs TRBV14 and TRBJ2-2; D possibly corresponds to TRBD2 (6 bases). This CDR3 contains 16 residues. CDR1 and CDR2 (germline): SGHDN, FVKESK. V shed 3 bases and J shed 5 bases, with 16 bases lying between them.

The chain joins TRBV7-3 to TRBJ1-2; a weak D match, TRBD1 (5 bases). The CDR3 spans 13 residues. V was pared by 5 bases and J by 0 bases, with 7 bases between. Germline values: CDR1 SGHTA, CDR2 FQGTGA. The DNA of the CDR3 is TGTGCCAGCAGCGGACACGCTAACTATGGCTACACCTTC. This gives the protein CASSGHANYGYTF.

The chain recombines TRBV27 with TRBJ2-7; TRBD2 agrees at 11 bases. Germline CDR1 is MNHEY and CDR2 is SMNVEV (reference sequence). The CDR3 is 17 residues long. The V segment lost 3 bases and the J segment 4 bases; nucleotides outside the gene matches: 11. This chain's CDR3 is CASSFSARLAGMYEQYF. For the CDR3, the DNA is TGTGCCAGCAGTTTTTCGGCAAGACTAGCGGGAATGTACGAGCAGTACTTC.

The chain employs TRBV7-8 and TRBJ2-3; 9 bases fit TRBD2. The V gene's germline CDR1 is SGHVS and CDR2 FQNEAQ. CDR3 length equals 15 residues. After removal of 8 bases from V and 2 bases from J, the junction contained 8 bases not matched to a gene. CDR3 DNA: TGTGCCAGCGCCGGGGAGCGGGGGGCCACAGATACGCAGTATTTT. It is translated as CASAGERGATDTQYF.

CDR3 DNA: TGTGCCAGCAGCCTTGGTCCCAATGAGCAGTTCTTC. It yields the protein CASSLGPNEQFF. The J gene is TRBJ2-1, the V gene TRBV9; no definite D call. Germline lookup yields CDR1 SGDLS and CDR2 YYNGEE. CDR3 length: 12 residues. The V end was cut by 4 bases, the J end by 6 bases, with 8 bases between.

The rearrangement uses TRBV30 and TRBJ1-2; no clear D gene. Trimming pared 2 bases from V and 4 bases from J, leaving 5 bases between. Germline lookup yields CDR1 GTSNPN and CDR2 SVGIG (reference sequence). This CDR3 spans 11 amino acids. The CDR3 DNA is TGTGCCTGGAGTTGGATCTATGGCTACACCTTC. Amino acids: CAWSWIYGYTF.

The gene calls are TRBV9 and TRBJ2-1; 7 positions match TRBD1. The V segment lost 4 bases and the J segment 6 bases; nucleotides outside the gene matches: 7. CDR1 and CDR2 (germline): SGDLS, YYNGEE. This CDR3 has 14 amino acids. The CDR3 bases are TGTGCCAGCAGCTTGCAAGGGGGCCCCAATGAGCAGTTCTTC. This translates into CASSLQGGPNEQFF.

The chain has TRBV7-3 and TRBJ2-7; D unclear. Trimming removed 5 bases from V and 2 bases from J, with 13 bases in between. Germline assignment: CDR1 SGHTA and CDR2 FQGTGA. CDR3 length equals 14 residues. Here the CDR3 DNA reads TGTGCCAGCAGCGTCGGTTCCTTTCCCTACGAGCAGTACTTC. The encoded protein is CASSVGSFPYEQYF.

V usage is TRBV28 and J usage is TRBJ1-1, with 7 positions matching TRBD1. Germline CDR1 and CDR2: MDHEN and SYDVKM. V was pared by 3 bases and J by 1 base, with 5 bases of the junction left unmatched. CDR3 length: 15 amino acids. The CDR3: CASSLEGGSNTEAFF. Here the CDR3 DNA reads TGTGCCAGCAGTTTGGAAGGGGGCTCGAACACTGAAGCTTTCTTT.

The genes are TRBV4-3 and TRBJ1-6, with D possibly being TRBD1 (6 bases). The length of the CDR3 is 16 residues. Germline CDR1 reads LGHNA; CDR2 reads YSLEER. Between the trimmed V and J ends, which lost 1 base and 11 bases, there was a span of 18 bases. CDR3: CASSQVLNRDITPLHF. The CDR3 DNA is TGCGCCAGCAGCCAAGTCCTCAACAGGGATATTACACCCCTCCACTTT.

The chain joins TRBV6-6 to TRBJ2-2; 7 bases are a match to TRBD1. Germline CDR1 MNHNY, CDR2 SVGAGI (reference sequence). This CDR3 spans 15 amino acids. The trim removed 2 bases at V and 2 bases at J, leaving 2 bases unmatched. DNA of the CDR3: TGTGCCAGCAGTTACGGGGACAGTAACACCGGGGAGCTGTTTTTT. Its translation: CASSYGDSNTGELFF.

The V call is TRBV4-2, the J call TRBJ2-1; 8 positions agree with TRBD2. Trimming took 0 bases from V and 7 from J; bases not matched to a gene: 11. The CDR3 is made up of 17 amino acids. The germline V gene has CDR1 LGHNA and CDR2 YNFKEQ. DNA of the CDR3: TGTGCCAGCAGCCAAGACGGGCTGGCTAGCGGGTCAAATGAGCAGTTCTTC. Translation: CASSQDGLASGSNEQFF.

The CDR3 nucleotides are TGTGCCAGCAGCTCCAGCGCTGGCGTATCGAACACCGGGGAGCTGTTTTTT. Its protein product is CASSSSAGVSNTGELFF. The chain uses TRBV7-9 and TRBJ2-2; no clear D. Germline CDR1 is SEHNR and CDR2 is FQNEAQ (reference sequence). V shed 4 bases and J shed 0 bases, with 15 bases lying between them. The CDR3 consists of 17 residues. The entire variable domain, with the rest obtained from reference TRBV7-9 and TRBJ2-2, is as follows: DTGVSQNPRHKITKRGQNVTFRCDPISEHNRLYWYRQTLGQGPEFLTYFQNEAQLEKSRLLSDRFSAERPKGSFSTLEIQRTEQGDSAMYLCASSSSAGVSNTGELFFGEGSRLTVL.

The chain has TRBV5-1 and TRBJ1-5, with 9 bases lining up with TRBD1. CDR3 length equals 16 residues. Germline assignment: CDR1 SGHRS and CDR2 YFSETQ. The J segment lost 5 bases and the V segment lost 4 bases, leaving 10 bases of the junction unmatched. The CDR3 DNA sequence: TGCGCCAGCAGCCCCGCGGCCGGGACAGGGTATCAGCCCCAGCATTTT. It translates to CASSPAAGTGYQPQHF.

This CDR3 is CASSFHGNTEAFF. The CDR3 nucleotides read TGTGCCAGCAGCTTCCATGGGAACACTGAAGCTTTCTTT. V and J are TRBV7-9 and TRBJ1-1; no clear D gene. Germline CDR1 and CDR2: SEHNR and FQNEAQ (reference sequence). The CDR3 contains 13 residues. Deletions cut 3 bases from V and 1 base from J, with 6 bases between.

V gene TRBV30 combines with J gene TRBJ2-7; 7 nucleotides match TRBD2. The J segment lost 12 bases and the V segment lost 0 bases, leaving 14 bases of the junction unmatched. Germline CDR1 is GTSNPN and CDR2 is SVGIG (reference sequence). The CDR3 contains 14 residues. CDR3 residues: CAWSVGGPDVRLYF. The DNA of the CDR3 is TGTGCCTGGAGTGTGGGAGGGCCGGACGTGAGGTTGTACTTC.

V usage is TRBV6-2 or TRBV6-3 and J usage is TRBJ1-1; D ambiguous. Germline values: CDR1 MNHEY, CDR2 SVGEGT. The CDR3 spans 14 residues. V shed 5 bases and J shed 7 bases, with 17 bases lying between them. Written as DNA, the CDR3 is TGTGCCAGCAGTAACGACGGACCGGCACGTGAAGCTTTCTTT. Translation: CASSNDGPAREAFF.

This clone was seen a single time. This chain joins TRBV9 and TRBJ1-1; D perhaps matches TRBD1 (5 bases). The length of the CDR3 is 14 residues. Looked up from germline, CDR1 is SGDLS and CDR2 is YYNGEE. V lost 2 bases to trimming and J lost 11 bases, with 19 bases between them. Written as DNA, the CDR3 is TGTGCCAGCAGCGTCTCCACCGGGCTTCGGGGGGCTTTCTTT. Its translation: CASSVSTGLRGAFF.

The chain recombines TRBV3-1 (or the pseudogene TRBV3-2) with TRBJ2-7, with 10 nucleotides matching TRBD1. CDR3 size: 14 residues. From germline, CDR1 is LGHDT and CDR2 YNNKEL (reference sequence). V trimming: 3 bases; J trimming: 3 bases; junction bases outside the gene matches: 2. DNA for the CDR3: TGTGCCAGCAGCCACCGGGACAGGGGCTACGAGCAGTACTTC. Its translation: CASSHRDRGYEQYF.

This chain links TRBV7-9 with TRBJ2-3; D is unclear. The CDR3 covers 14 residues. V lost 0 bases and J lost 4, with 8 bases in between. CDR1 is SEHNR and CDR2 is FQNEAQ in the germline V gene (reference sequence). The DNA of the CDR3 is TGTGCCAGCAGCTTAGCTAGTCTTGCAGATACGCAGTATTTT. It is translated as CASSLASLADTQYF.

This clone was detected once. The chain couples TRBV20-1 to TRBJ2-7, with 9 bases aligning to TRBD1. There are 13 residues in the CDR3. The V and J ends lost 3 bases and 6 bases, in that order; junction bases with no gene match: 6. Germline V gene sequence: CDR1 DFQATT, CDR2 SNEGSKA (reference sequence). The CDR3 region is CSASGTGRSEQYF. Here the CDR3 DNA reads TGCAGTGCTAGTGGGACAGGGAGAAGCGAGCAGTACTTC.

The chain links TRBV10-3 to TRBJ2-1, with 10 bases aligning to TRBD1. The V and J ends lost 4 bases and 9 bases, in that order; junction bases with no gene match: 12. CDR1 ENHRY and CDR2 SYGVKD come from the germline V gene. The CDR3 is 16 amino acids. This chain's CDR3 is CAISGGTGQGNAEQFF. In DNA form, the CDR3 reads TGTGCCATCAGTGGCGGCACGGGACAGGGGAACGCTGAGCAGTTCTTC.

This chain links TRBV14 with TRBJ1-3; TRBD1 is a possible D gene (6 bases). This CDR3 spans 13 amino acids. Germline V gene data show CDR1 as SGHDN and CDR2 as FVKESK. The V and J ends lost 4 bases and 4 bases respectively, with 8 bases between them. The CDR3 sequence: CASSLDRGNTIYF. CDR3 nucleotides: TGTGCCAGCAGCCTCGACAGGGGAAACACCATATATTTT.